These 11 T cell receptor beta chains share one sample of origin, sequenced in a study of CD8 T cells in Susac syndrome. A quantity of about 0.5 to 1 ug RNA underwent reverse transcription using random hexamers. From the immunoSEQ multiplex PCR reads, TCRdb called clonotypes with MiXCR, one entry per CDR3 protein. The table lists roughly 150,000 distinct CDR3 sequences, nearly 97% of them singletons. The sample taken for sequencing was CD8+ T cells from PBMCs. All receptors come from a human donor with multiple sclerosis.

The gene calls are TRBV14 and TRBJ2-3; tentatively, D is TRBD1 (6 bases). CDR1 and CDR2 from the germline V gene are SGHDN and FVKESK. The V and J ends lost 3 bases and 6 bases respectively, with 10 bases between them. This CDR3 contains 13 residues. In DNA, the CDR3 is TGTGCCAGCAGCCAGGGGGCTGTGGATACGCAGTATTTT. This translates into CASSQGAVDTQYF.

This chain joins TRBV5-1 and TRBJ2-3, with D hard to call. Germline V CDR1 and CDR2: SGHRS, YFSETQ. V gave up 4 bases and J gave up 2 bases, with 20 bases separating them. This CDR3 contains 17 residues. The CDR3 loop is CASSPPPPLGDTDTQYF. The CDR3 coding sequence is TGCGCCAGCAGCCCACCCCCTCCCCTGGGCGACACAGATACGCAGTATTTT.

The genes are TRBV23-1 and TRBJ2-1, with 7 positions matching TRBD1. Being an ORF, TRBV23-1 has a function that is uncertain. Trimming took 5 bases from V and 10 from J; bases not matched to a gene: 17. The CDR3 loop spans 16 amino acids. CDR3 residues: CASSFYPRETDREQFF. The CDR3 DNA is TGCGCCAGCAGTTTCTATCCCCGGGAAACGGACAGGGAGCAGTTCTTC.

This chain links TRBV13 with TRBJ2-4; 7 bases match TRBD1. CDR1 and CDR2 (germline): PRHDT, FYEKMQ (reference sequence). The V gene end was trimmed by 4 bases and the J gene end by 8 bases; junction bases not matched to a gene: 8. The CDR3 is made up of 14 amino acids. CDR3 nucleotide sequence: TGTGCCAGCAGCTCATACAGGGGCCGGGACATTCAGTACTTC. Protein sequence: CASSSYRGRDIQYF.

The chain combines TRBV29-1 with TRBJ1-4; D remains ambiguous. Germline V gene sequence: CDR1 SQVTM, CDR2 ANQGSEA. Trimming stripped 5 bases from V and 7 bases from J, with 8 bases between. The CDR3 contains 11 residues. Written as DNA, the CDR3 is TGCAGCGTTTGGCACGGTGAAAAACTGTTTTTT. This gives the protein CSVWHGEKLFF.

The J gene is TRBJ2-1, the V gene TRBV7-9; possibly TRBD1 for D (5 bases). V dropped 7 bases and J dropped 1 base, with 14 bases sitting between them. This CDR3 has 15 residues. CDR1 SEHNR and CDR2 FQNEAQ come from the germline V gene (reference sequence). The CDR3 sequence is CASTPTVRSYNEQFF. Here the CDR3 DNA reads TGTGCCAGCACCCCGACAGTCCGGTCCTACAATGAGCAGTTCTTC.

This clonotype was found once. This chain joins TRBV12-3 or TRBV12-4 and TRBJ2-1, with 14 bases that match TRBD2. This CDR3 region has 15 residues. The trim removed 8 bases at V and 6 bases at J, leaving 6 bases unmatched. CDR3 coding DNA: TGTGCCAGCGCCGGCGGGACTAGCGGGGGCAATGAGCAGTTCTTC. Amino acid sequence: CASAGGTSGGNEQFF.

Worth noting for this clonotype: The junction departs from germline at one end; a sequencing error may be responsible. The J gene is TRBJ2-7, the V gene TRBV12-3 or TRBV12-4; TRBD1 aligns across 9 bases. This CDR3 region has 13 residues. CDR3 sequence: CASRGQGSHEQYF. As DNA, the CDR3 is TGTGCCAGCAGGGGACAGGGCTCCCACGAGCAGTACTTC.

J is TRBJ1-2 and V is TRBV29-1; 9 nucleotides agree with TRBD1. V shed 4 bases and J 5 bases; nucleotides not matched to a gene: 11. Germline CDR1 reads SQVTM; CDR2 reads ANQGSEA. The CDR3 sequence is 15 residues long. The CDR3 sequence: CSVGPTDRGGYGYTF. DNA of the CDR3: TGCAGCGTTGGCCCCACGGACAGGGGAGGGTATGGCTACACCTTC.

This chain joins TRBV29-1 and TRBJ1-3; 8 bases are shared with TRBD1. Looked up from germline, CDR1 is SQVTM and CDR2 is ANQGSEA. V was pared by 1 base and J by 0 bases, with 2 bases of the junction left unmatched. The CDR3 is 15 amino acids. DNA of the CDR3: TGCAGCGTTGAAGGGGACAGGCACTCTGGAAACACCATATATTTT. This translates into CSVEGDRHSGNTIYF.

The rearrangement joins TRBV20-1 to TRBJ1-6, with 8 bases matching TRBD1. J lost 9 bases, V lost 6 bases, and 10 bases had no gene match. Per germline, CDR1 DFQATT and CDR2 SNEGSKA (reference sequence). This CDR3 is 14 amino acids long. This chain's CDR3 is CSATDRVDGSPLHF. The CDR3 region has the DNA TGCAGTGCGACGGACAGGGTTGATGGTTCACCCCTCCACTTT.